The source of this TCR beta chain is a study of OX40 agonist ivuxolimab in advanced cancers. Study overall: Every 2 weeks, patients got intravenous ivuxolimab at one of six dose levels (0.01-10 mg/kg).

The CDR3 length is 15 residues. The V and J ends lost 3 bases and 0 bases respectively, with 11 bases between them. The germline CDR1 and CDR2 sequences are MNHNS and SASEGT. Findings of the study overall: Undetermined was the antigen specificity of the expanded peripheral T cells.

As for this clone: Antigen: not known.

The protocol was immunoSEQ multiplex PCR, while the TCRdb copy is restricted to in-frame clones and leaves out a portion. The table has about 70,000 clones, about 84% seen once. The receptor's source is an adult with an advanced solid tumor such as melanoma, head and neck, liver or kidney cancer. The sequenced sample was CD4+ or CD8+ T cells sorted from blood, obtained in a trial of the OX40 agonist ivuxolimab. V is TRBV6-1 and J is TRBJ1-1; D possibly corresponds to TRBD1 (6 bases). CDR3 residues: CASSDRDILNTEAFF. In DNA form, the CDR3 reads TGTGCCAGCAGTGATCGGGACATACTGAACACTGAAGCTTTCTTT.